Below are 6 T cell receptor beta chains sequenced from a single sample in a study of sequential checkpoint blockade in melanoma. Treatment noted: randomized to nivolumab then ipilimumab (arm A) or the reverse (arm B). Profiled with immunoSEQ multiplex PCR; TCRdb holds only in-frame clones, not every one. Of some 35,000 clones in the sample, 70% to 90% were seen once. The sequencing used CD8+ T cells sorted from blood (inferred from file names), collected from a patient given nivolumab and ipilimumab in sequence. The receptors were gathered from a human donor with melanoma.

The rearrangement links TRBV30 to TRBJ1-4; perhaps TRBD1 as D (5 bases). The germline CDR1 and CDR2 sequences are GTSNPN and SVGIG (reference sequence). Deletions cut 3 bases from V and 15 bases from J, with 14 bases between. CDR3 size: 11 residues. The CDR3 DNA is TGTGCCTGGAGGACCCGGGGGGACTTGTTTTTT. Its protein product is CAWRTRGDLFF.

This chain's CDR3 is CASSPIAGRHNEQFF. In DNA form, the CDR3 reads TGTGCCAGCAGCCCTATAGCGGGACGCCACAATGAGCAGTTCTTC. The V call is TRBV5-4, the J call TRBJ2-1; TRBD2 agrees at 8 bases. Germline V gene data show CDR1 as SGHNT and CDR2 as YYREEE (reference sequence). The length of the CDR3 is 15 residues. V lost 4 bases and J lost 5; bases outside the gene matches: 8.

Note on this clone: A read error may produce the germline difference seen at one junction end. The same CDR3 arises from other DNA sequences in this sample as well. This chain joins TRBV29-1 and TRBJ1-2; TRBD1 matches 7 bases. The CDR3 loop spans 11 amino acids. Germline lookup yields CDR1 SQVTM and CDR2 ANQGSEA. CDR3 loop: CSVGDSYGYTF. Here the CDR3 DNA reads TGCAGCGTTGGGGACAGCTATGGCTACACCTTT.

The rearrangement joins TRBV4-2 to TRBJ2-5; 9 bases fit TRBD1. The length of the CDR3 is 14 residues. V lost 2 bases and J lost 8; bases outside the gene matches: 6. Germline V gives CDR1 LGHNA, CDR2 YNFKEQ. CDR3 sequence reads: CASSQYRDRETQYF. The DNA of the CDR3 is TGTGCCAGCAGCCAATACCGGGACAGGGAAACCCAGTACTTC.

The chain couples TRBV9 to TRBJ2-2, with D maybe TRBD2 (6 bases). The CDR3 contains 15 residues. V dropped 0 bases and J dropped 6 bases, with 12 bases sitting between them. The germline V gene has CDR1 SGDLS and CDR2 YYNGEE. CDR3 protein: CASSVAGSGAGELFF. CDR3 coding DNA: TGTGCCAGCAGCGTAGCCGGGAGCGGCGCCGGGGAGCTGTTTTTT.

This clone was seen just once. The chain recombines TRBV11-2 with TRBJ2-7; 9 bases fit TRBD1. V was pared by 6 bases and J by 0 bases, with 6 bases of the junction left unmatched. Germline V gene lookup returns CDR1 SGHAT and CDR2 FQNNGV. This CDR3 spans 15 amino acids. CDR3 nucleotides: TGTGCCAGCAGTCTAGGGACAGGGATCTCCTACGAGCAGTACTTC. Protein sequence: CASSLGTGISYEQYF.